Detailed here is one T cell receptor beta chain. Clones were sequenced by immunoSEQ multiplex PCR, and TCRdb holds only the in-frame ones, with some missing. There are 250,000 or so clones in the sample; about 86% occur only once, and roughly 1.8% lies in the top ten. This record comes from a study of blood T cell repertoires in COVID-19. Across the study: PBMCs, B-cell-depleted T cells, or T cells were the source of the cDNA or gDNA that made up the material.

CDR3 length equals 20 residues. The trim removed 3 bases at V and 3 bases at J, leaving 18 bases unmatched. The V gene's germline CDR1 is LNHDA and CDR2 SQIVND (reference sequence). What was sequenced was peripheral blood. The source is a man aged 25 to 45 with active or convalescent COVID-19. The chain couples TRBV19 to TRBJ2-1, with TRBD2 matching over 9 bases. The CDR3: CASSIAALKRGAPLYNEQFF. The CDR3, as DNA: TGTGCCAGTAGTATTGCGGCTCTGAAGCGGGGGGCCCCCCTCTACAATGAGCAGTTCTTC.